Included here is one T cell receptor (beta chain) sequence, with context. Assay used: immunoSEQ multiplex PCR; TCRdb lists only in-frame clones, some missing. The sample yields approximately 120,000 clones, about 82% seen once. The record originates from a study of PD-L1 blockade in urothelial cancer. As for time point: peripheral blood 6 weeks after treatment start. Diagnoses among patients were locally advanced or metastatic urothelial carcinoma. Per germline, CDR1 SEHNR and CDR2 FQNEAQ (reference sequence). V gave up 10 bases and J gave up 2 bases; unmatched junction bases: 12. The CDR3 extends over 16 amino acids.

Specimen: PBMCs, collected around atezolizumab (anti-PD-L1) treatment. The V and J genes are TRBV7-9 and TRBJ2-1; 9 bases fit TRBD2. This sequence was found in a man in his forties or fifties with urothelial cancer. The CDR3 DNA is TGTGCCACCCCACGGCGAGCGGGAGGACCCTACAATGAGCAGTTCTTC. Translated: CATPRRAGGPYNEQFF.